The source of this T cell receptor beta chain is a study of cytomegalovirus exposure and HLA in healthy donors. Whole-study results and caveats: Because they were indistinguishable, some V segments, including TRBV6-2 and TRBV6-3, were excluded.

The V gene's germline CDR1 is ENHRY and CDR2 SYGVKD. The CDR3 contains 15 residues. Trimming at V came to 10 bases and at J to 4 bases, leaving 12 bases not matched to a gene. Sampled while nominally healthy, donors likely had unrecorded immune exposures. Points on this clone: What it binds is not known.

It was with 60 Vbeta and 13 Jbeta primers that the PCR ran. Sequenced by immunoSEQ multiplex PCR; TCRdb stores in-frame clones only, minus some. The sample has approximately 220,000 clones, roughly 83% seen once. Sequenced input: PBMCs. The TCR comes from a girl aged 10-17 years in good health and CMV-seronegative. The genes are TRBV10-3 and TRBJ2-7; 11 bases agree with TRBD2. This chain's CDR3 is CATHPTSGMAYEQYF. In DNA, the CDR3 is TGTGCCACCCACCCGACTAGCGGGATGGCGTACGAGCAGTACTTC.